These 18 T cell receptor beta chains share one sample of origin, sequenced in a study of regulatory T cells in long-lasting Graves disease. Time point of the sample: newly diagnosed GD, antithyroid drugs for less than 3 months. PBMC-extracted RNA yielded the TCR library. CDR3 regions were amplified by Arm-PCR using iRepertoire HTBI primers to build TCR beta libraries. TCRdb called the multiplex PCR reads again in MiXCR, with one record for every CDR3 protein. The sample includes under 800,000 distinct CDR3 sequences, approximately 15% of them seen just once. These data also featured in a second study, about T cells in Graves' hyperthyroidism and ophthalmopathy.

The sequencing here drew on peripheral blood mononuclear cells (PBMCs), taken at new diagnosis, from a patient treated with antithyroid drugs. The receptors were sampled from a woman between 25 and 40 years old with Graves disease.

This clonotype was observed many times. The chain is built from TRBV12-3 or TRBV12-4 and TRBJ2-3; D unresolved. The CDR3 has 14 amino acids. The V gene lost 5 bases and the J gene lost 0 bases, with 9 bases spanning the gap. Here the CDR3 DNA reads TGTGCCAGCAGTCCCCGATTTAGCACAGATACGCAGTATTTT. Protein: CASSPRFSTDTQYF.

This clonotype was detected a few times. The rearrangement joins TRBV30 to TRBJ2-1; no definite D call. Trimming left V 3 bases short and J 9 bases short, with 12 bases between. The CDR3 has 12 residues. Germline lookup yields CDR1 GTSNPN and CDR2 SVGIG (reference sequence). CDR3: CAWRADASEQFF. CDR3 nucleotide sequence: TGTGCCTGGAGGGCCGACGCCAGTGAGCAGTTCTTC.

V is TRBV28 and J is TRBJ1-3; the D gene is possibly TRBD1 (5 bases). CDR3 length: 14 residues. V was clipped by 6 bases and J by 3 bases, with 12 bases between them. Germline CDR1 is MDHEN and CDR2 is SYDVKM. The CDR3 nucleotides are TGTGCCAGCAGACTGGCGGGGGGTGGAAACACCATATATTTT. Translation gives CASRLAGGGNTIYF.

The chain links TRBV28 to TRBJ1-3; D is unresolved. V was clipped by 6 bases and J by 1 base, with 7 bases between them. The CDR3 is 13 residues long. Germline V CDR1 and CDR2: MDHEN, SYDVKM. CDR3 DNA sequence: TGTGCCAGCAGAGCGGGGTCTGGAAACACCATATATTTT. Protein sequence: CASRAGSGNTIYF.

V usage is TRBV4-1 and J usage is TRBJ2-7; a possible D gene is TRBD2 (5 bases). There are 13 residues in the CDR3. CDR1 is MGHRA and CDR2 is YSYEKL in the germline V gene. Trimming cost V 4 bases and J 0 bases, with 7 bases left between them. The DNA for the CDR3 is TGCGCCAGCAGCCCGGGATTCTCCTACGAGCAGTACTTC. Protein product: CASSPGFSYEQYF.

This clonotype was counted between two and nine times. This chain uses TRBV6-5 with TRBJ1-1; TRBD1 might be the D (6 bases). The V and J ends lost 0 bases and 3 bases respectively, with 17 bases between them. The CDR3 contains 17 residues. CDR1 is MNHEY, CDR2 SVGAGI, per germline. The CDR3 is CASSYSRVGGSDTEAFF. CDR3 DNA: TGTGCCAGCAGTTACTCGAGGGTCGGGGGCTCGGACACTGAAGCTTTCTTT.

This clonotype has only a few counts. This rearrangement joins TRBV30 to TRBJ2-5; 11 bases fit TRBD2. The CDR3 is made up of 15 amino acids. After removal of 5 bases from V and 2 bases from J, the junction contained 7 bases not matched to a gene. Germline V lookup: CDR1 GTSNPN, CDR2 SVGIG (reference sequence). In DNA, the CDR3 is TGTGCCTGGTCCCCTAGCGGGGGGATACAAGAGACCCAGTACTTC. Translation gives CAWSPSGGIQETQYF.

Points on this clonotype: Since a much larger clone is just one base distant, this may be a read error. The gene calls are TRBV29-1 and TRBJ1-4, with a tentative D call TRBD1 (5 bases). CDR3 length: 13 residues. Germline V gene sequence: CDR1 SQVTM, CDR2 ANQGSEA. Here the CDR3 DNA reads TGCAGCGTTCGGGGGGGACCCAATGAAAGACTGTTTTTT. This sequence encodes CSVRGGPNERLFF.

This clonotype was recorded at least ten times. The chain joins TRBV30 to TRBJ2-1, with 8 bases identical to TRBD1. Germline V CDR1 and CDR2: GTSNPN, SVGIG (reference sequence). V shed 4 bases, J shed 10 bases, and the junction held 15 bases outside the gene matches. The CDR3 length is 15 residues. The DNA for the CDR3 is TGTGCCTGGATCGGGACAGGACGAAAGGTTGGAGAGCAGTTCTTC. Amino acids: CAWIGTGRKVGEQFF.

This chain joins TRBV19 and TRBJ2-1; 8 bases align to TRBD2. The germline V gene encodes CDR1 LNHDA and CDR2 SQIVND (reference sequence). V trimming: 5 bases; J trimming: 5 bases; junction bases outside the gene matches: 11. CDR3 length: 16 residues. CDR3 DNA sequence: TGTGCCAGTAGTCCGGGACGGGGAGCGGGGGACAATGAGCAGTTCTTC. Translation: CASSPGRGAGDNEQFF.

This rearrangement joins TRBV14 to TRBJ2-2; D gene uncertain. The CDR3 loop spans 15 amino acids. V gave up 8 bases and J gave up 5 bases, with 18 bases separating them. The V gene's germline CDR1 is SGHDN and CDR2 FVKESK. The CDR3 coding sequence is TGTGCCAGCTCACCCCAACAAGGTTTGACCGGGGAGCTGTTTTTT. Amino acid sequence: CASSPQQGLTGELFF.

This clonotype was seen a few times. V gene TRBV6-1 combines with J gene TRBJ2-1; TRBD2 is a possible D gene (6 bases). CDR1 MNHNS and CDR2 SASEGT come from the germline V gene. Between the trimmed V and J ends, which lost 7 bases and 6 bases, there was a span of 25 bases. The CDR3 is 17 amino acids. The CDR3 bases are TGTGCCAGCACCATCCTACGGGGAGGTCCGGGCGTCAATGAGCAGTTCTTC. It translates to CASTILRGGPGVNEQFF.

This clonotype turned up a few times. The chain links TRBV12-3 or TRBV12-4 to TRBJ2-2, with D possibly being TRBD2 (5 bases). V lost 6 bases to trimming and J lost 7 bases, with 12 bases between them. The CDR3 has 13 amino acids. For the CDR3, the DNA is TGTGCCAGCAGCCCCGGACTTCTCGGGGAGCTGTTTTTT. Its translation is CASSPGLLGELFF.

The V and J genes are TRBV19 and TRBJ2-1; D gene uncertain. V was trimmed by 8 bases and J by 0 bases, leaving 11 bases between them. This CDR3 has 14 amino acids. Germline V gene lookup returns CDR1 LNHDA and CDR2 SQIVND (reference sequence). CDR3 amino acids: CASQDGRSYNEQFF. The CDR3 DNA is TGTGCCAGTCAGGACGGCCGCTCCTACAATGAGCAGTTCTTC.

This clonotype has at least ten counts. The rearrangement joins TRBV28 to TRBJ1-1; D is perhaps TRBD1 (5 bases). Germline V gene lookup returns CDR1 MDHEN and CDR2 SYDVKM. The CDR3 contains 15 residues. The V gene lost 4 bases and the J gene lost 5 bases, with 17 bases spanning the gap. For the CDR3, the DNA is TGTGCCAGCAGTTCAACGGGACCGGGGGATACTGAAGCTTTCTTT. Translated, it gives CASSSTGPGDTEAFF.

Comments on this clonotype: The germline gene is not matched at one end of the junction; a read error may be the cause. The rearrangement joins TRBV7-9 to TRBJ2-7; no firm D call. CDR1 is SEHNR, CDR2 FQNEAQ, per germline (reference sequence). The CDR3 length is 14 residues. In DNA, the CDR3 is TGTGTCAGCAGCTTAGGTGGCGGTTCCTACGAGCAGTACTTC. This gives the protein CVSSLGGGSYEQYF.

The V and J genes are TRBV6-1 and TRBJ1-2, with D possibly TRBD1 on 5 matching bases. CDR1 and CDR2 from the germline V gene are MNHNS and SASEGT. The ends were cut back, 6 bases at V and 6 bases at J, with 8 bases in the middle. The CDR3 totals 11 residues. The CDR3 DNA sequence: TGTGCCAGCAGGGGGGACGATGGCTACACCTTC. Translating gives CASRGDDGYTF.

This clonotype was seen repeatedly, ten times or more. V usage is TRBV2 and J usage is TRBJ1-4; D is perhaps TRBD1 (6 bases). The V end lost 10 bases, the J end lost 8 bases, and 23 bases lay between the germline ends. This CDR3 is 15 amino acids long. In germline, CDR1 is SNHLY, CDR2 FYNNEI. Here the CDR3 DNA reads TGTGCCACCCAACTCTCAGGGGCAGTCGGGGAAAAACTGTTTTTT. Encoded protein: CATQLSGAVGEKLFF.